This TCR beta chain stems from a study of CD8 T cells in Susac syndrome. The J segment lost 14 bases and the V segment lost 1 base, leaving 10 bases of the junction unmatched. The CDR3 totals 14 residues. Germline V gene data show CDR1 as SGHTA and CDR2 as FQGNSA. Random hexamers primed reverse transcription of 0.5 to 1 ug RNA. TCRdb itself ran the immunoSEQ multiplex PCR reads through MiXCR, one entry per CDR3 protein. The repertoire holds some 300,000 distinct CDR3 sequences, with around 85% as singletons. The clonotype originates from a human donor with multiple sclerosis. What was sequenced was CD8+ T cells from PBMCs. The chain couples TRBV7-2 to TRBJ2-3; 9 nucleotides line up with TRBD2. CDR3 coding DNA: TGTGCCAGCAGCTTAGGCGGTAGCGGGAGTTCACGGTATTTT. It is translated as CASSLGGSGSSRYF.